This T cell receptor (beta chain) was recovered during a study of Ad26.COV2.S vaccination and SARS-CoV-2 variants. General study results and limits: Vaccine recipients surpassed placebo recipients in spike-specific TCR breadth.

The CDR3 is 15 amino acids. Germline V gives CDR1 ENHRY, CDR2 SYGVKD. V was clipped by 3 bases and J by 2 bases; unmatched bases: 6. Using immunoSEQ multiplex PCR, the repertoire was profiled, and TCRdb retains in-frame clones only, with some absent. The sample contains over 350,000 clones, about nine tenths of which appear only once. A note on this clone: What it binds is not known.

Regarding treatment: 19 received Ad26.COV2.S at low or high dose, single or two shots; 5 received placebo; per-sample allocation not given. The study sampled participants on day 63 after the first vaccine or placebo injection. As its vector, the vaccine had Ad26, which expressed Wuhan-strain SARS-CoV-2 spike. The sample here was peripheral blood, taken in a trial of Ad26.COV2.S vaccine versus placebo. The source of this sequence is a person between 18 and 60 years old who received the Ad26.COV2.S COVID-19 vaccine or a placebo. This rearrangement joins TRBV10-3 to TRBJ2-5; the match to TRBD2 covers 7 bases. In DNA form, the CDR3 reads TGTGCCATCAGTGATGTGGGGGGGGAGCAAGAGACCCAGTACTTC. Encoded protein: CAISDVGGEQETQYF.